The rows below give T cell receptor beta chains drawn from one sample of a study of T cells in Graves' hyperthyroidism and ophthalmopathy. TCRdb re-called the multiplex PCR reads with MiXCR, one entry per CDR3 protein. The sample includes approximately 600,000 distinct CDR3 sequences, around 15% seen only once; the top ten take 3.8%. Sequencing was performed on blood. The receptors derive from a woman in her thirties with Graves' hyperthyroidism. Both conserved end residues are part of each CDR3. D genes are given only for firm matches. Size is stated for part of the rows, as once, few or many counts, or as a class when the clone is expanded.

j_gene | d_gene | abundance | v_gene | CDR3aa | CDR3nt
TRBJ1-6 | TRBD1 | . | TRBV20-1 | CSALDRANSPLHF | TGCAGTGCTTTAGACAGGGCTAATTCACCCCTCCACTTT
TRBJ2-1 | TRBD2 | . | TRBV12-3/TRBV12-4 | CTSSLAGGNEQFF | TGTACCAGCAGTCTAGCGGGAGGTAATGAGCAGTTCTTC
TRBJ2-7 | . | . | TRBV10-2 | CASSDFQDNYEQYF | TGCGCCAGCAGTGATTTTCAGGATAACTACGAGCAGTACTTC
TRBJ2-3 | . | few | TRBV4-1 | CASSQQGTDTQYF | TGCGCCAGCAGCCAACAGGGCACAGATACGCAGTATTTT
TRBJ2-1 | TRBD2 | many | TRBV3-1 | CASSPGLADPNEQFF | TGTGCCAGCAGCCCGGGACTAGCGGACCCCAATGAGCAGTTCTTC
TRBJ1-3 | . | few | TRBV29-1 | CSVETQGIRNTIYF | TGCAGCGTTGAGACTCAGGGTATCAGAAACACCATATATTTT
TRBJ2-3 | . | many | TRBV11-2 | CASSLLILARTDTQYF | TGTGCCAGCAGCTTACTAATCCTAGCGCGCACAGATACGCAGTATTTT
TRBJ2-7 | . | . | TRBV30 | CAWNEADSYEQYF | TGTGCCTGGAACGAAGCGGACTCCTACGAGCAGTACTTC
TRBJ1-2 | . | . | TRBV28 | CASSYGNYGYTF | TGTGCCAGCAGTTACGGTAACTATGGCTACACCTTC
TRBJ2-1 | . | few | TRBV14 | CASSPGGVVPFF | TGTGCCAGCAGCCCTGGGGGAGTGGTACCGTTCTTC
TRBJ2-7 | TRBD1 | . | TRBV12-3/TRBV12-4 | CASSLTGGQGYEQYF | TGTGCCAGCAGCCTTACAGGGGGTCAAGGCTACGAGCAGTACTTC
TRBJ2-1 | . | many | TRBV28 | CASSWGALWRSSYNEQFF | TGTGCCAGCAGTTGGGGGGCCCTCTGGAGGAGCTCCTACAATGAGCAGTTCTTC
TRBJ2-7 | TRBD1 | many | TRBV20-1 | CSATGDLSYEQYF | TGCAGTGCAACAGGGGATCTCTCCTACGAGCAGTACTTC
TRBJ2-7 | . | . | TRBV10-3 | CAISDTLYEQYF | TGTGCCATCAGTGACACACTTTACGAGCAGTACTTC
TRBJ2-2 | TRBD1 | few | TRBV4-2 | CASSRWTGGTGELFF | TGTGCCAGCAGCCGGTGGACAGGGGGCACCGGGGAGCTGTTTTTT
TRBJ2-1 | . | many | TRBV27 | CASSLSSNGNEQFF | TGTGCCAGCAGTTTATCCTCCAATGGCAATGAGCAGTTCTTC
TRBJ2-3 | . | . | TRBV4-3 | CASSQGGSGSQYF | TGCGCCAGCAGCCAAGGAGGGTCGGGTTCGCAGTATTTT
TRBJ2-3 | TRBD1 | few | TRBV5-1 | CASSFTGGFTDTQYF | TGCGCCAGCAGCTTCACAGGGGGATTCACAGATACGCAGTATTTT
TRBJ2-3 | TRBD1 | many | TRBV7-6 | CASSFQGAHTDTQYF | TGTGCCAGCAGCTTTCAGGGGGCGCATACAGATACGCAGTATTTT
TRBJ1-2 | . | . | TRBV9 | CASSVYKTGSYGYTF | TGTGCCAGCAGCGTTTATAAGACAGGAAGCTATGGCTACACCTTC
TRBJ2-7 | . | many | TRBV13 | CASSLVGFNEQYF | TGTGCCAGCAGCTTAGTAGGTTTCAACGAGCAGTACTTC
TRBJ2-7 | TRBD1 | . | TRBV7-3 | CASSPSGTGRYEQYF | TGTGCCAGCAGCCCGTCTGGGACAGGGAGATACGAGCAGTACTTC
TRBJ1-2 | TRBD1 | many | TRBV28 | CASRTGGVNGYTF | TGTGCCAGCCGAACAGGGGGCGTAAATGGCTACACCTTC
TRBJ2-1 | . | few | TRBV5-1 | CASRQNPARGYNEQFF | TGCGCCAGCAGACAGAACCCTGCTCGGGGGTACAATGAGCAGTTCTTC
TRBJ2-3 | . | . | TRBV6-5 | CASSYPGQGASGRNLDTQYF | TGTGCCAGCAGTTACCCGGGACAGGGGGCTAGCGGGAGGAACTTAGATACGCAGTATTTT
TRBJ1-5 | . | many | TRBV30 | CAWSYSYNQPQHF | TGTGCCTGGAGCTACAGTTACAATCAGCCCCAGCATTTT
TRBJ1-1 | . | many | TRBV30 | CAWSVKGSTEAFF | TGTGCCTGGAGTGTAAAGGGATCCACTGAAGCTTTCTTT
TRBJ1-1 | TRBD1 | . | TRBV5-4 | CASSSTWTGPEAFF | TGTGCCAGCAGCTCCACTTGGACAGGGCCTGAAGCTTTCTTT
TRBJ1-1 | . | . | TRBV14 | CASSQAGTNTEAFF | TGTGCCAGCAGCCAAGCCGGAACGAACACTGAAGCTTTCTTT
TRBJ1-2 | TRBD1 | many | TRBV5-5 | CASSLDPTDRVGGYTF | TGTGCCAGCAGCTTGGACCCTACCGACAGGGTCGGAGGCTACACCTTC
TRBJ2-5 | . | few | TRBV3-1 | CASSQDLGPLYF | TGTGCCAGCAGCCAAGATTTAGGGCCCCTGTACTTC
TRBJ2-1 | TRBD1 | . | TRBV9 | CASSAGQGWNEQFF | TGTGCCAGCAGCGCTGGACAGGGGTGGAATGAGCAGTTCTTC
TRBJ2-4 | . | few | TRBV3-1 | CASSQGELEAKNIQYF | TGTGCCAGCAGCCAAGGGGAACTTGAAGCCAAAAACATTCAGTACTTC
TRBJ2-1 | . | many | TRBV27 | CASSGGGFYNEQFF | TGTGCCAGCAGTGGGGGGGGCTTCTACAATGAGCAGTTCTTC